The clone carrying this T cell receptor beta chain was seen many times. Its antigen is undetermined. The data were taken from a study of T cells in Graves' hyperthyroidism and ophthalmopathy. What was amplified from RNA transcripts were TCR beta CDR3 regions. The HTBI primer set drove a first-round RT-PCR of the TCR CDR3. TCRdb re-derived calls from the multiplex PCR reads in MiXCR, one entry per CDR3 protein. The data contain about 350,000 distinct CDR3 sequences, about 14% of them seen just once; the ten biggest clones take up roughly 25%. Uncontrolled infection, other autoimmune disease, pregnancy or lactation excluded patients. In making diagnoses, clinical symptoms, serum thyroxine and TRAb, thyroid ultrasound and orbital computed tomography were all used. The study, taken as a whole, reports: Blood held most thyroid clonotypes expanded above 0.001 frequency. Stable hyperthyroidism was separated from ophthalmopathy by a model based on 13 V-J features.

The CDR3 runs 14 residues. Germline V gene lookup returns CDR1 SEHNR and CDR2 FQNEAQ (reference sequence). Trimming took off 5 bases at V and 3 bases at J, with 14 bases between the two ends. Sequencing input: blood. The source of this sequence is a woman in her 30s with Graves' hyperthyroidism. The chain combines TRBV7-9 with TRBJ2-7, with D perhaps matching TRBD2 (6 bases). This chain's CDR3 is CASSPLSEGYEQYF. CDR3 nucleotide sequence: TGTGCCAGCAGCCCCCTTTCGGAGGGCTACGAGCAGTACTTC.